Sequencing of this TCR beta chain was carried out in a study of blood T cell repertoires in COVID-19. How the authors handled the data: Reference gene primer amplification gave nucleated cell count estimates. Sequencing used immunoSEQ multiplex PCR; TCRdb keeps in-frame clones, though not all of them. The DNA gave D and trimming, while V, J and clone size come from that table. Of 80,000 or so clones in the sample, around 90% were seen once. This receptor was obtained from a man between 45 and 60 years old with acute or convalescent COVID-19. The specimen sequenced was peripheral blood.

The CDR3 bases are TGTGCCAGCAGTTACTCGGCAGGGGGCCTAGGTGGCTACACCTTC. It is translated as CASSYSAGGLGGYTF. The chain has TRBV6-2 or TRBV6-3 and TRBJ1-2; 8 nucleotides agree with TRBD1. The CDR3 contains 15 residues. V was pared by 0 bases and J by 7 bases, with 7 bases of the junction left unmatched. CDR1 and CDR2 (germline): MNHEY, SVGEGT.